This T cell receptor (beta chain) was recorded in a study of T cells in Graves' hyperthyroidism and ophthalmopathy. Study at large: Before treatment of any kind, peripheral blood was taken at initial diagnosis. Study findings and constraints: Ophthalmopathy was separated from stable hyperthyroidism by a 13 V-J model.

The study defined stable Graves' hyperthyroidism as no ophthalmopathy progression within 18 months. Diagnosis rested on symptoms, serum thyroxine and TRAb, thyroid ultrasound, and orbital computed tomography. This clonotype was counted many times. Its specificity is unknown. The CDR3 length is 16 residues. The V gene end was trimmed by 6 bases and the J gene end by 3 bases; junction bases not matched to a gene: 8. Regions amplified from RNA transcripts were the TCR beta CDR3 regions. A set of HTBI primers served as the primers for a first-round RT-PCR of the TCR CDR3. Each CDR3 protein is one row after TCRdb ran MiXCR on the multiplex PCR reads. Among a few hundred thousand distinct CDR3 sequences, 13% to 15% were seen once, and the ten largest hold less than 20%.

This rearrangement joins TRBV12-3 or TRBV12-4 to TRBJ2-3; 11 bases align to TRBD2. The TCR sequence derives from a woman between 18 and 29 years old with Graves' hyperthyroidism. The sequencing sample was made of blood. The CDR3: CASSSTSGSVTDTQYF. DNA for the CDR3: TGTGCCAGCAGCTCCACTAGCGGGAGTGTAACAGATACGCAGTATTTT.